What follows are 5 T cell receptor beta chains derived from one specimen sequenced in a study of response to subunit inactivated influenza vaccine. TCRdb re-derived calls from the RT-PCR reads in MiXCR, one entry per CDR3 protein. The data show about 700,000 distinct CDR3 sequences, with roughly 14% seen just once and 6% to 7% held by the top ten. The sample consisted of PBMCs from blood, taken 14 to 15 days before vaccination. These receptors all come from a man aged 50 or older who received an inactivated influenza vaccine.

This clonotype was found a few times. The rearrangement joins TRBV12-3 or TRBV12-4 to TRBJ2-7; D is uncertain. The germline V and J ends were trimmed by 3 bases and 7 bases, with 7 bases remaining between them. This CDR3 contains 11 residues. CDR3 sequence: CASSFRWEQYF. CDR3 DNA: TGTGCCAGCAGTTTCCGTTGGGAGCAGTACTTC.

The chain recombines TRBV21-1 with TRBJ2-7; TRBD1, as called in the table, went unchecked against the DNA. TRBV21-1 is termed a pseudogene. The CDR3 is 17 residues long. The CDR3 sequence is CANSQSPGVRVLVKQYF. The CDR3 nucleotides are TGTGCCAACAGCCAAAGCCCCGGTGTCAGGGTTTTAGTGAAGCAGTACTTC.

This clonotype was seen only a few times. V is TRBV4-3 and J is TRBJ2-1; TRBD2 matches at 10 bases. With 4 bases clipped from V and 6 bases from J, the junction kept 18 bases outside the gene matches. CDR1 LGHNA and CDR2 YSLEER come from the germline V gene. This CDR3 spans 19 amino acids. CDR3 bases: TGCGCCAGCAGCCTCAGAGCGGGAGGGCCTAATTTTCCCAGCAATGAGCAGTTCTTC. It is translated as CASSLRAGGPNFPSNEQFF.

This chain links TRBV14 with TRBJ1-1; D gene ambiguous. CDR1 is SGHDN and CDR2 is FVKESK in the germline V gene. Between the trimmed V and J ends, which lost 1 base and 2 bases, there was a span of 14 bases. This CDR3 is 16 amino acids long. The CDR3 DNA reads TGTGCCAGCAGCCAAGGCCCAGGACGGCCCAACACTGAAGCTTTCTTT. It is translated as CASSQGPGRPNTEAFF.

This clonotype has just a few counts. The V gene is TRBV28, the J gene TRBJ2-5, with a tentative D call TRBD2 (5 bases). In germline, CDR1 is MDHEN, CDR2 SYDVKM. CDR3 length: 11 amino acids. V lost 5 bases and J lost 6, with 7 bases in between. CDR3 DNA: TGTGCCAGCAGTCCGGGAAAGACCCAGTACTTC. Amino acids: CASSPGKTQYF. The full variable domain, its missing parts supplied by reference TRBV28 and TRBJ2-5, is DVKVTQSSRYLVKRTGEKVFLECVQDMDHENMFWYRQDPGLGLRLIYFSYDVKMKEKGDIPEGYSVSREKKERFSLILESASTNQTSMYLCASSPGKTQYFGPGTRLLVL.